The T cell receptor beta chain described here comes from a study of blood T cell repertoires in COVID-19. Study details: The samples span acute and convalescent COVID-19 from the United States, Italy and Spain. From T cells, B-cell-depleted T cells, or PBMCs came the material, which was cDNA or gDNA.

Patients in Seattle were enrolled during active infection, then followed longitudinally. Trimming removed 9 bases at V and 7 bases at J, with 24 bases between. The CDR3 length is 15 residues. Looked up from germline, CDR1 is MNHEY and CDR2 is SVGAGI. Study processing details: For nucleated cells, counts were estimated from reference gene primer amplification. The data were produced by immunoSEQ multiplex PCR, yet TCRdb's version contains in-frame clones alone and is incomplete. D and trimming were read from the DNA, whereas the V and J calls and clone size are those reported in that table. This table holds 60,000 to 65,000 clones, roughly 84% found once.

This clonotype was obtained from a man in his 60s with COVID-19, enrolled during active disease. The chain carries TRBV6-5 and TRBJ1-2; the D gene is possibly TRBD1 (5 bases). Sequenced sample: peripheral blood. The CDR3 region has the DNA TGTGCCAGTGATTCAGGGAAGGGAGGTCTTCGTGGCTACACCTTC. Its protein is CASDSGKGGLRGYTF.